This T cell receptor (beta chain) was observed in a study of control samples from healthy donors and cancer patients. This CDR3 has 15 amino acids. V was trimmed by 0 bases and J by 0 bases, leaving 9 bases between them. Germline lookup yields CDR1 SGDLS and CDR2 YYNGEE. Libraries were prepared by immunoSEQ multiplex PCR; TCRdb keeps only in-frame clonotypes and omits some of them. The table includes some 150,000 clones, around 95% detected once. Sequenced: blood. The chain links TRBV9 to TRBJ1-2, with a possible D match to TRBD1 (6 bases). The receptor was isolated from a middle-aged man in good health. The CDR3 region has the DNA TGTGCCAGCAGCGTAGATTCAGGGGCTAACTATGGCTACACCTTC. Translating gives CASSVDSGANYGYTF.